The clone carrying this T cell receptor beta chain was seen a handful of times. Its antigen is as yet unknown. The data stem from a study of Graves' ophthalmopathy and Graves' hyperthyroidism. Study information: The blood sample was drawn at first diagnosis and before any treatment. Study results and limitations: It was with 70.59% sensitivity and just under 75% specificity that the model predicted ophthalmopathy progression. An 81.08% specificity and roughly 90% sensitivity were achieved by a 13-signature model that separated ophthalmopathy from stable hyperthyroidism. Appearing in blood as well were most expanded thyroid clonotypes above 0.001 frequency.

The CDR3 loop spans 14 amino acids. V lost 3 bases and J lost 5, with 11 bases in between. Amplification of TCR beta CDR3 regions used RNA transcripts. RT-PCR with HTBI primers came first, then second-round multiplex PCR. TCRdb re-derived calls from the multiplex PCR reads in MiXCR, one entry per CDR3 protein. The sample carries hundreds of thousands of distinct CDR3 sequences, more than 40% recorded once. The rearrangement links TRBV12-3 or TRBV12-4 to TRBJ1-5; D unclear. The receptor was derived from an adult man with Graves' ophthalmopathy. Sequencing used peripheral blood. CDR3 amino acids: CASSFIGLHQPQHF. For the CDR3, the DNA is TGTGCCAGCAGTTTTATTGGGCTTCATCAGCCCCAGCATTTT.